This entry is about one TCR beta chain. Antigen specificity is unknown. Positive CCR7 selection of CD45RO-negative cells yielded the naive CD8 cells, and terminally differentiated effector memory CD45RA+ cells were excluded. Healthy HIV-negative adults with no recent acute infections or vaccinations were recruited as donors. The data stem from a study of shared clonotypes between healthy human individuals. V lost 10 bases and J lost 4; bases outside the gene matches: 6. CDR3 length equals 12 residues. Germline CDR1 and CDR2: SGHTS and YDEGEE. General observations from the study: Clonotype sharing across a handful of donors was observed for 4% to 5.5% of naive CD4 clonotypes.

Using immunoSEQ multiplex PCR, the repertoire was profiled, and TCRdb retains in-frame clones only, with some absent. Of around 2,000,000 clones listed, 90% to 95% are singletons. This chain uses TRBV5-8 with TRBJ1-2, with TRBD1 matching 8 bases. The material sequenced was naive CD8+ T cells from PBMCs. This sequence was found in a man aged 18 to 29 in good health. Some clones in this sample may be carry-over from other donors' samples. CDR3 nucleotides: TGTGCCGCAGAAGACAGGGGCTATGGCTACACCTTC. It yields the protein CAAEDRGYGYTF.